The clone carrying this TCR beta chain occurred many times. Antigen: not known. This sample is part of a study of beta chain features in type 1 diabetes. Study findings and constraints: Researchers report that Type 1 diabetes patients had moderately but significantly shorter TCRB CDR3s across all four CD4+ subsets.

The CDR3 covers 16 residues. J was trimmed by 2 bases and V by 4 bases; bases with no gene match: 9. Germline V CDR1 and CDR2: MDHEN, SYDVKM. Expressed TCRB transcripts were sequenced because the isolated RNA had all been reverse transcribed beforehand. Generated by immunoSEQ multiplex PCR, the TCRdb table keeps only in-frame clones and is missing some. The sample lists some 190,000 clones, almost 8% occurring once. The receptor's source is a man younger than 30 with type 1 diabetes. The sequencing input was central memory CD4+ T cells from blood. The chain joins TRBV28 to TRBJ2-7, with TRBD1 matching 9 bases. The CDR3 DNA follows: TGTGCCAGCAGTTCCGACAGGACAGGGGTCACCTACGAGCAGTACTTC. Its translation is CASSSDRTGVTYEQYF.